This T cell receptor (beta chain) was sequenced for a study of graft-versus-host responses after intestinal transplantation. Some clones are missing from TCRdb's copy, which holds only in-frame ones; the method was immunoSEQ multiplex PCR. The table has more than 100,000 clones, 90% to 95% seen once. The V end lost 4 bases, the J end lost 0 bases, and 1 base lay between the germline ends. The CDR3 covers 13 residues. Germline V gene data show CDR1 as SGHTA and CDR2 as FQGNSA. This clone has just a few counts. What it recognizes is unknown. This chain links TRBV7-2 with TRBJ2-6, with D uncertain. The source is a human donor who received an intestinal transplant. Specimen: unstimulated CD4+ T cells sorted from spleen or lymph node cells, collected before intestinal transplant. The DNA for the CDR3 is TGTGCCAGCAGCTCCTCTGGGGCCAACGTCCTGACTTTC. Residues: CASSSSGANVLTF.